A single sample gave rise to the 31 T cell receptor beta chains below, sequenced in a study of blood T cell repertoires in COVID-19. The repertoire was sequenced with immunoSEQ multiplex PCR; TCRdb's copy has only in-frame clones and lacks some. This sample carries approximately 230,000 clones, just under 85% of them seen once, and the ten largest clones take 15%. Material for sequencing was PBMCs or T cells enriched from blood (not recorded which). The receptor set was obtained from a man aged 35-49 years who had recovered from COVID-19.

This clone has a handful of counts. J is TRBJ2-2 and V is TRBV4-1, with 11 bases that match TRBD1. This CDR3 has 15 amino acids. V lost 4 bases to trimming and J lost 7 bases; unmatched junction nucleotides: 5. In germline, CDR1 is MGHRA, CDR2 YSYEKL. CDR3 bases: TGCGCCAGCAGCCTGGGACAGGGGGGGTACGGGGAGCTGTTTTTT. It is translated as CASSLGQGGYGELFF.

This sequence joins TRBV19 and TRBJ2-7, with 10 bases that match TRBD2. V lost 2 bases, J lost 4 bases, and 8 bases stayed unmatched. Germline values: CDR1 LNHDA, CDR2 SQIVND (reference sequence). The CDR3 totals 16 residues. In DNA form, the CDR3 reads TGTGCCAGTAGTATACTCCCCGGACTAGCGGTATACGAGCAGTACTTC. It encodes CASSILPGLAVYEQYF.

This chain joins TRBV2 and TRBJ1-1; TRBD1 matches 7 bases. CDR1 and CDR2 from the germline V gene are SNHLY and FYNNEI. V lost 7 bases and J lost 1; bases outside the gene matches: 3. This CDR3 has 13 residues. Here the CDR3 reads CASTRTGNTEAFF. CDR3 DNA sequence: TGTGCCAGCACACGGACAGGGAACACTGAAGCTTTCTTT. Together with reference TRBV2 and TRBJ1-1, the CDR3 gives the full variable domain: EPEVTQTPSHQVTQMGQEVILRCVPISNHLYFYWYRQILGQKVEFLVSFYNNEISEKSEIFDDQFSVERPDGSNFTLKIRSTKLEDSAMYFCASTRTGNTEAFFGQGTRLTVV.

This chain's CDR3 is CASSQAGDRRYYGYTF. The CDR3 DNA reads as TGTGCCAGCAGCCAAGCGGGGGACAGGAGGTACTATGGCTACACCTTC. The chain has TRBV3-1 (or the pseudogene TRBV3-2) and TRBJ1-2; 8 bases fit TRBD1. The CDR3 runs 16 residues. In germline, CDR1 is LGHDT, CDR2 YNNKEL (reference sequence). J gave up 3 bases and V 1 base, and 7 bases lay outside the gene matches.

V and J are TRBV5-4 and TRBJ1-2; 7 bases line up with TRBD1. The CDR3 loop spans 14 amino acids. Germline CDR1 and CDR2: SGHNT and YYREEE (reference sequence). V dropped 8 bases and J dropped 4; count of bases not matched to a gene: 11. Written as DNA, the CDR3 is TGTGCCAGTCACCAGGGGGTCGAAAGCTATGGCTACACCTTC. Translating gives CASHQGVESYGYTF.

This chain links TRBV29-1 with TRBJ2-1; tentatively, D is TRBD2 (6 bases). Trimming stripped 4 bases from V and 9 bases from J, with 19 bases between. Germline CDR1 is SQVTM and CDR2 is ANQGSEA. This CDR3 spans 14 amino acids. CDR3 residues: CSVGKALSGSEQFF. The DNA for the CDR3 is TGCAGCGTTGGGAAGGCCCTTAGCGGCAGTGAGCAGTTCTTC.

The gene calls are TRBV7-9 and TRBJ1-1, with D possibly matching TRBD1 (5 bases). Germline assignment: CDR1 SEHNR and CDR2 FQNEAQ (reference sequence). This CDR3 has 14 amino acids. V was trimmed by 7 bases and J by 5 bases, leaving 17 bases between them. The CDR3 loop reads CASTPAGPGTEAFF. The CDR3 region has the DNA TGTGCCAGCACCCCGGCGGGGCCGGGTACTGAAGCTTTCTTT.

This clone was seen only a few times. The chain employs TRBV5-5 and TRBJ2-7, with 10 bases that match TRBD2. Germline lookup yields CDR1 SGHKS and CDR2 YYEKEE (reference sequence). CDR3 size: 15 residues. With 1 base clipped from V and 3 bases from J, the junction kept 4 bases outside the gene matches. The CDR3 spells CASSLTSGTFYEQYF. The CDR3 DNA is TGTGCCAGCAGCTTGACTAGCGGGACTTTCTACGAGCAGTACTTC.

The chain links TRBV5-4 to TRBJ2-5; 10 bases align to TRBD1. CDR3 length: 16 amino acids. The ends lost 4 bases at V and 5 bases at J; junction bases unmatched: 11. Germline assignment: CDR1 SGHNT and CDR2 YYREEE (reference sequence). CDR3 nucleotide sequence: TGTGCCAGCAGCCCCGAGGACAGGGGGTTAAAGGAGACCCAGTACTTC. It is translated as CASSPEDRGLKETQYF.

This clone was picked up one time. The rearrangement uses TRBV6-5 and TRBJ2-5, with 8 bases aligning to TRBD1. This CDR3 region has 15 residues. V lost 6 bases to trimming and J lost 5 bases; unmatched junction nucleotides: 11. CDR1 and CDR2 from the germline V gene are MNHEY and SVGAGI. Written as DNA, the CDR3 is TGTGCCAGCAGCAGAGACCCAGGGGGCCACGAGACCCAGTACTTC. Protein sequence: CASSRDPGGHETQYF.

The chain is built from TRBV28 and TRBJ2-5, with a possible D match to TRBD1 (6 bases). The V gene's germline CDR1 is MDHEN and CDR2 SYDVKM. The CDR3 runs 14 residues. Deletions cut 4 bases from V and 4 bases from J, with 13 bases between. In DNA form, the CDR3 reads TGTGCCAGCAGTTGGGGACAAGTCGGAGAGACCCAGTACTTC. It is translated as CASSWGQVGETQYF.

The chain carries TRBV2 and TRBJ2-3; D is unclear. Per germline, CDR1 SNHLY and CDR2 FYNNEI. This CDR3 is 14 amino acids long. V lost 4 bases, J lost 0 bases, and 8 bases lay in between. Here the CDR3 reads CASSVGSSTDTQYF. The CDR3 DNA follows: TGTGCCAGCAGTGTCGGGTCCAGCACAGATACGCAGTATTTT.

This chain joins TRBV5-1 and TRBJ1-2; perhaps TRBD1 as D (5 bases). The CDR3 loop spans 15 amino acids. Germline CDR1 and CDR2: SGHRS and YFSETQ. V was pared by 0 bases and J by 1 base, with 10 bases between. CDR3 amino acids: CASSLGQNSNYGYTF. The CDR3 DNA reads TGCGCCAGCAGCTTGGGACAGAACAGTAACTATGGCTACACCTTC.

The chain employs TRBV18 and TRBJ2-7; 7 positions agree with TRBD1. Germline loops: CDR1 KGHSH, CDR2 LQKENI. J was trimmed by 3 bases and V by 6 bases; bases with no gene match: 8. CDR3 length: 14 amino acids. The CDR3 is CASSATGQNYEQYF. The CDR3 coding sequence is TGTGCCAGCTCCGCTACGGGACAGAACTACGAGCAGTACTTC.

The rearrangement joins TRBV5-1 to TRBJ2-3, with 7 bases fitting TRBD2. The CDR3 totals 13 residues. The V and J ends lost 8 bases and 2 bases, in that order; junction bases with no gene match: 5. Germline V gene sequence: CDR1 SGHRS, CDR2 YFSETQ. CDR3 protein: CASQRGPTDTQYF. In nucleotides, the CDR3 is TGCGCCAGTCAGCGGGGACCCACAGATACGCAGTATTTT.

The V and J genes are TRBV5-1 and TRBJ2-2, with D maybe TRBD1 (6 bases). Trimming stripped 1 base from V and 2 bases from J, with 15 bases between. CDR1 SGHRS and CDR2 YFSETQ come from the germline V gene. This CDR3 spans 17 amino acids. The chain's CDR3 is CASSLPDRQLNTGELFF. In nucleotides, the CDR3 is TGCGCCAGCAGCTTGCCCGACAGGCAACTTAACACCGGGGAGCTGTTTTTT.

The chain is built from TRBV2 and TRBJ2-7, with 8 positions matching TRBD2. The CDR3 is 14 amino acids. Germline loops: CDR1 SNHLY, CDR2 FYNNEI. Losses at the gene ends were 4 bases for V and 2 bases for J; bases not matched to a gene: 4. CDR3 coding DNA: TGTGCCAGCAGTGCGACTAGCGTGGCCTACGAGCAGTACTTC. This gives the protein CASSATSVAYEQYF.

This chain joins TRBV11-2 and TRBJ1-2; D possibly corresponds to TRBD1 (5 bases). The V gene's germline CDR1 is SGHAT and CDR2 FQNNGV. V lost 0 bases and J 0 bases, leaving 14 bases between the germline ends. This CDR3 region has 17 residues. The CDR3 here is CASSLDPRGKSNYGYTF. As DNA, the CDR3 is TGTGCCAGCAGCTTAGACCCCCGGGGGAAATCTAACTATGGCTACACCTTC. Full variable domain (remainder filled in from reference TRBV11-2 and TRBJ1-2): EAGVAQSPRYKIIEKRQSVAFWCNPISGHATLYWYQQILGQGPKLLIQFQNNGVVDDSQLPKDRFSAERLKGVDSTLKIQPAKLEDSAVYLCASSLDPRGKSNYGYTFGSGTRLTVV.

The chain links TRBV11-2 to TRBJ2-7; no clear D gene. CDR3 length: 15 amino acids. Trimming took 5 bases from V and 0 from J, leaving 14 bases between them. Germline CDR1 is SGHAT and CDR2 is FQNNGV. The DNA for the CDR3 is TGTGCCAGCAGCCGAGAGGCGGTTGGCTCCTACGAGCAGTACTTC. Protein product: CASSREAVGSYEQYF.

This chain uses TRBV4-3 with TRBJ1-4; unclear D gene. Trimming removed 0 bases from V and 0 bases from J, with 8 bases in between. CDR3 size: 16 residues. CDR1 LGHNA and CDR2 YSLEER come from the germline V gene. CDR3 residues: CASSQEARATNEKLFF. The CDR3 DNA is TGCGCCAGCAGCCAAGAAGCCCGTGCAACTAATGAAAAACTGTTTTTT.

The chain carries TRBV5-1 and TRBJ1-6; D gene unclear. Trimming took off 4 bases at V and 8 bases at J, with 10 bases between the two ends. The CDR3 covers 13 residues. Germline V gene lookup returns CDR1 SGHRS and CDR2 YFSETQ. In DNA, the CDR3 is TGCGCCAGCAGCGAGAGGAGGGATTCACCCCTCCACTTT. Amino acid sequence: CASSERRDSPLHF.

The chain links TRBV7-2 to TRBJ2-6; D call uncertain. This CDR3 region has 14 residues. Deletions cut 4 bases from V and 0 bases from J, with 4 bases between. Germline-derived CDR1 and CDR2 are SGHTA and FQGNSA. The chain's CDR3 is CASSSSSGANVLTF. CDR3 nucleotides: TGTGCCAGCAGCTCCAGCTCTGGGGCCAACGTCCTGACTTTC.

V usage is TRBV3-1 (or the pseudogene TRBV3-2) and J usage is TRBJ1-2, with TRBD1 as a possible D gene (5 bases). V gave up 5 bases and J gave up 3 bases, with 7 bases separating them. Germline V CDR1 and CDR2: LGHDT, YNNKEL (reference sequence). CDR3 length equals 12 residues. The chain's CDR3 is CASSWGDYGYTF. The CDR3 DNA sequence: TGTGCCAGCAGCTGGGGGGACTATGGCTACACCTTC.

This chain uses TRBV27 with TRBJ2-7; 9 bases match TRBD1. V trimming: 4 bases; J trimming: 3 bases; junction bases outside the gene matches: 13. The CDR3 loop spans 17 amino acids. In germline, CDR1 is MNHEY, CDR2 SMNVEV (reference sequence). CDR3 sequence: CASSYTTGTGKGYEQYF. For the CDR3, the DNA is TGTGCCAGCAGTTACACGACCGGGACAGGGAAGGGCTACGAGCAGTACTTC.

The chain uses TRBV7-2 and TRBJ2-5; D perhaps matches TRBD2 (7 bases). This CDR3 has 15 residues. Germline CDR1 is SGHTA and CDR2 is FQGNSA. V was clipped by 3 bases and J by 5 bases, with 16 bases between them. The CDR3 here is CASSFGGGGRETQYF. CDR3 nucleotide sequence: TGTGCCAGCAGCTTTGGTGGCGGGGGCCGGGAGACCCAGTACTTC.

V gene TRBV30 combines with J gene TRBJ2-7, with TRBD2 identical over 10 bases. Germline V gene data show CDR1 as GTSNPN and CDR2 as SVGIG (reference sequence). V lost 5 bases and J lost 3; bases outside the gene matches: 10. The length of the CDR3 is 15 residues. The CDR3 loop reads CAWGSVASGSYEQYF. For the CDR3, the DNA is TGTGCCTGGGGGTCGGTGGCTAGCGGGAGCTACGAGCAGTACTTC. The variable domain in full, with the rest retrieved from reference TRBV30 and TRBJ2-7, is SQTIHQWPATLVQPVGSPLSLECTVEGTSNPNLYWYRQAAGRGLQLLFYSVGIGQISSEVPQNLSASRPQDRQFILSSKKLLLSDSGFYLCAWGSVASGSYEQYFGPGTRLTVT.

This sequence joins TRBV18 and TRBJ1-1; D is uncertain. CDR3 length equals 15 residues. CDR1 and CDR2 (germline): KGHSH, LQKENI. V lost 0 bases to trimming and J lost 1 base, with 9 bases between them. CDR3 nucleotide sequence: TGTGCCAGCTCACCACCGGGCGCCACGAACACTGAAGCTTTCTTT. It codes for CASSPPGATNTEAFF.

This chain joins TRBV27 and TRBJ2-7; 9 bases line up with TRBD1. The CDR3 covers 15 residues. V gave up 5 bases and J gave up 3 bases; unmatched junction bases: 8. Germline-derived CDR1 and CDR2 are MNHEY and SMNVEV (reference sequence). The DNA for the CDR3 is TGTGCCAGCAGTGGACCCGGACAGGGGTTCTACGAGCAGTACTTC. Its translation is CASSGPGQGFYEQYF.

The rearrangement joins TRBV19 to TRBJ1-2, with TRBD1 identical over 7 bases. Germline CDR1 is LNHDA and CDR2 is SQIVND (reference sequence). The CDR3 is 11 residues long. The ends lost 8 bases at V and 7 bases at J; junction bases unmatched: 4. CDR3 nucleotide sequence: TGTGCCAGTGACAGGGTGGTTGGCTACACCTTC. Translation gives CASDRVVGYTF.

The chain recombines TRBV7-7 with TRBJ2-5; TRBD1 agrees at 7 bases. V gave up 5 bases and J gave up 2 bases; unmatched junction bases: 8. The CDR3 consists of 15 residues. Germline CDR1 SSHAT, CDR2 FNYEAQ (reference sequence). CDR3 coding DNA: TGTGCCAGCAGCCCATGGGACAGACGACAAGAGACCCAGTACTTC. Its translation: CASSPWDRRQETQYF. Full variable domain (remainder filled in from reference TRBV7-7 and TRBJ2-5): GAGVSQSPRYKVTKRGQDVTLRCDPISSHATLYWYQQALGQGPEFLTYFNYEAQPDKSGLPSDRFSAERPEGSISTLTIQRTEQRDSAMYRCASSPWDRRQETQYFGPGTRLLVL.

The chain couples TRBV15 to TRBJ1-2, with unresolved D. The length of the CDR3 is 16 residues. Germline CDR1 and CDR2: LNHNV and YYDKDF (reference sequence). Trimming took off 3 bases at V and 7 bases at J, with 21 bases between the two ends. The CDR3 DNA reads as TGTGCCACCAGCAGCGTCCCAACTAGTTATCTCCTTGGCTACACCTTC. It translates to CATSSVPTSYLLGYTF.